The 5 T cell receptor beta chains reported below all come from one sample, sequenced in a study of cytomegalovirus exposure and HLA in healthy donors. A multiplex PCR was run with 60 Vbeta primers and 13 Jbeta primers. The repertoire was sequenced with immunoSEQ multiplex PCR; TCRdb's copy has only in-frame clones and lacks some. The sample carries around 140,000 clones, just under 90% recorded once. Material for sequencing was PBMCs. The receptors derive from a woman aged 25 to 45 in good health and CMV-seronegative.

The chain carries TRBV7-9 and TRBJ1-1; D is ambiguous. The germline V and J ends were trimmed by 2 bases and 0 bases, with 19 bases remaining between them. The CDR3 extends over 18 amino acids. Germline assignment: CDR1 SEHNR and CDR2 FQNEAQ (reference sequence). For the CDR3, the DNA is TGTGCCAGCAGCTTAAGTGGTGAGTCGGTTAAAGTGAACACTGAAGCTTTCTTT. Its protein is CASSLSGESVKVNTEAFF.

The genes are TRBV7-9 and TRBJ2-5, with a possible D match to TRBD2 (6 bases). Germline-derived CDR1 and CDR2 are SEHNR and FQNEAQ (reference sequence). Trimming left V 1 base short and J 9 bases short, with 18 bases between. CDR3 length: 15 residues. This chain's CDR3 is CASSLDRDPREAQYF. Written as DNA, the CDR3 is TGTGCCAGCAGCTTAGACCGGGACCCCAGGGAGGCCCAGTACTTC.

This chain joins TRBV7-9 and TRBJ2-1; weak D call: TRBD1 (6 bases). V dropped 7 bases and J dropped 15 bases, with 31 bases sitting between them. The CDR3 has 16 amino acids. The germline CDR1 and CDR2 sequences are SEHNR and FQNEAQ (reference sequence). CDR3 loop: CASNARPQAGAMGSFF. Written as DNA, the CDR3 is TGTGCCAGCAACGCCAGACCCCAGGCAGGGGCGATGGGTTCGTTCTTC.

The V and J genes are TRBV21-1 and TRBJ1-1; TRBD1, the D gene given by the table, was not confirmed from the DNA. TRBV21-1 is described as a pseudogene. This CDR3 has 17 residues. The CDR3 bases are TGTGCCAGCAGCAAAGTAAGGACAGGTATTTCTAACACTGAAGCTTTCTTT. This codes for CASSKVRTGISNTEAFF.

This chain joins TRBV7-2 and TRBJ2-7; 7 nucleotides match TRBD2. Per germline, CDR1 SGHTA and CDR2 FQGNSA. CDR3 length: 14 amino acids. The V and J ends lost 3 bases and 3 bases, in that order; junction bases with no gene match: 5. CDR3 nucleotide sequence: TGTGCCAGCAGCTTCACTAGCGTCGGCTACGAGCAGTACTTC. Protein: CASSFTSVGYEQYF.